Shown below are 30 T cell receptor beta chains from a single sample sequenced in a study of blood T cell repertoires in COVID-19. Clones were sequenced by immunoSEQ multiplex PCR, and TCRdb holds only the in-frame ones, with some missing. Found here are under 350,000 clones, about 86% of them singletons; the top ten hold about 4%. The specimen was PBMCs or T cells enriched from blood (not recorded which). The receptors stem from a woman aged 40 to 50 with acute COVID-19.

V is TRBV7-9 and J is TRBJ1-1; D perhaps matches TRBD1 (6 bases). The V end was cut by 2 bases, the J end by 0 bases, with 10 bases between. The CDR3 runs to 15 residues. Germline CDR1 is SEHNR and CDR2 is FQNEAQ (reference sequence). The DNA for the CDR3 is TGTGCCAGCAGCTTACCCGGGACACTGAACACTGAAGCTTTCTTT. This encodes CASSLPGTLNTEAFF.

Details on this clone: Different DNA sequences within this sample yield the same CDR3. The chain uses TRBV28 and TRBJ1-2; TRBD1 aligns across 8 bases. V was pared by 3 bases and J by 8 bases, with 5 bases of the junction left unmatched. The CDR3 has 13 amino acids. Germline V gives CDR1 MDHEN, CDR2 SYDVKM. In nucleotides, the CDR3 is TGTGCCAGCAGTTTTCAGGGGGCGGGCGGCTACACCTTC. It codes for CASSFQGAGGYTF.

V gene TRBV2 combines with J gene TRBJ1-6; 11 bases match TRBD1. Germline-derived CDR1 and CDR2 are SNHLY and FYNNEI. The junction had 7 bases not matched to a gene; V was cut back by 6 bases and J by 6 bases. There are 16 residues in the CDR3. In DNA, the CDR3 is TGTGCCAGCAGCTCAGGGACAGGGGGACGTAATTCACCCCTCCACTTT. Protein product: CASSSGTGGRNSPLHF.

This CDR3 is CASSISGAETQYF. CDR3 bases: TGTGCCAGTAGTATATCAGGTGCAGAGACCCAGTACTTC. This chain joins TRBV19 and TRBJ2-5, with D unclear. The CDR3 is 13 residues long. With 2 bases removed from V and 4 bases from J, the gap between germline ends came to 8 bases. Germline values: CDR1 LNHDA, CDR2 SQIVND (reference sequence).

This chain joins TRBV5-1 and TRBJ1-2, with D maybe TRBD1 (6 bases). This CDR3 contains 15 residues. Germline V gene data show CDR1 as SGHRS and CDR2 as YFSETQ. Trimming removed 1 base at V and 2 bases at J, with 12 bases between. The CDR3 bases are TGCGCCAGCAGCTTGCGGGGGGCACTAAACTATGGCTACACCTTC. Protein product: CASSLRGALNYGYTF.

About this clone: A far larger clone is one base from this, pointing to a likely read error. This chain joins TRBV5-6 and TRBJ1-2, with 8 bases aligning to TRBD1. CDR1 SGHDT and CDR2 YYEEEE come from the germline V gene. This CDR3 is built from 13 residues. J was trimmed by 4 bases and V by 4 bases; bases with no gene match: 3. The CDR3 spells CASSPDRAYGYTF. The CDR3 nucleotides read TGTGCCAGCAGCCCGGACAGGGCCTATGGCTACACCTTC.

J is TRBJ1-2 and V is TRBV5-4, with D tentatively TRBD1 (5 bases). The CDR3 is 13 amino acids. Germline V gene sequence: CDR1 SGHNT, CDR2 YYREEE (reference sequence). Trimming shortened V by 5 bases and J by 4 bases, and 12 bases separated the two germline ends. The CDR3 DNA follows: TGTGCCAGCAGACTCGACAGAGGCTATGGCTACACCTTC. It codes for CASRLDRGYGYTF.

V is TRBV6-5 and J is TRBJ1-1; 9 positions agree with TRBD1. The V segment lost 7 bases and the J segment 1 base; nucleotides outside the gene matches: 7. CDR3 length: 15 amino acids. Germline CDR1 MNHEY, CDR2 SVGAGI. CDR3 protein: CASKDRGFWNTEAFF. CDR3 nucleotides: TGTGCCAGCAAGGACAGGGGTTTTTGGAACACTGAAGCTTTCTTT.

CDR3: CATSGKREAYEQYF. In nucleotides, the CDR3 is TGTGCCACCAGCGGGAAGCGGGAGGCCTACGAGCAGTACTTC. This rearrangement joins TRBV15 to TRBJ2-7; 9 bases agree with TRBD2. CDR3 length equals 14 residues. With 5 bases clipped from V and 2 bases from J, the junction kept 4 bases outside the gene matches. Germline loops: CDR1 LNHNV, CDR2 YYDKDF (reference sequence).

As to this clone: Other DNA sequences from this sample encode an identical CDR3 as well. The chain combines TRBV28 with TRBJ2-7; 10 nucleotides line up with TRBD1. Looked up from germline, CDR1 is MDHEN and CDR2 is SYDVKM. The V and J ends lost 5 bases and 0 bases, in that order; junction bases with no gene match: 1. The CDR3 has 14 residues. The CDR3 DNA follows: TGTGCCAGCAGTCGGACAGGGGGCTCCTACGAGCAGTACTTC. It yields the protein CASSRTGGSYEQYF.

The rearrangement links TRBV4-3 to TRBJ2-2; TRBD1 aligns across 8 bases. V lost 3 bases to trimming and J lost 3 bases; unmatched junction nucleotides: 9. This CDR3 has 17 residues. CDR1 LGHNA and CDR2 YSLEER come from the germline V gene. The CDR3 spells CASSQESQGAHTGELFF. DNA for the CDR3: TGCGCCAGCAGCCAGGAGTCCCAGGGGGCGCACACCGGGGAGCTGTTTTTT.

The sample holds one count of this clone. This chain links TRBV6-5 with TRBJ2-5; TRBD2 matches at 7 bases. The junction had 9 bases not matched to a gene; V was cut back by 4 bases and J by 1 base. Germline V gene data show CDR1 as MNHEY and CDR2 as SVGAGI. The CDR3 has 16 residues. The CDR3 spells CASSFNSGPGQETQYF. The DNA of the CDR3 is TGTGCCAGCAGTTTCAATAGCGGGCCCGGCCAAGAGACCCAGTACTTC.

The CDR3 region has the DNA TGCAGCGCCACGAAGGGGGTGGGGGAAAAACTGTTTTTT. Translation: CSATKGVGEKLFF. V is TRBV29-1 and J is TRBJ1-4; tentatively, D is TRBD1 (6 bases). The germline CDR1 and CDR2 sequences are SQVTM and ANQGSEA. Trimming shortened V by 7 bases and J by 8 bases, and 17 bases separated the two germline ends. CDR3 length equals 13 residues.

The chain combines TRBV7-2 with TRBJ1-1; the D gene is possibly TRBD1 (6 bases). The V gene lost 1 base and the J gene lost 4 bases, with 13 bases spanning the gap. Germline lookup yields CDR1 SGHTA and CDR2 FQGNSA. The CDR3 consists of 15 residues. DNA of the CDR3: TGTGCCAGCAGCTTAGAAAAGGGGACATTCACTGAAGCTTTCTTT. Residues: CASSLEKGTFTEAFF.

This clone has just a few counts. The J gene is TRBJ1-3, the V gene TRBV10-1; weak D call: TRBD1 (5 bases). CDR1 WNHNN and CDR2 SYGVQD come from the germline V gene (reference sequence). V gave up 4 bases and J gave up 0 bases, with 16 bases separating them. CDR3 length equals 17 residues. As DNA, the CDR3 is TGCGCCAGCAGTGTGTTGAGACAGACAAACTCTGGAAACACCATATATTTT. This gives the protein CASSVLRQTNSGNTIYF.

This CDR3 is CASSPGTGSGNTIYF. DNA for the CDR3: TGCGCCAGCAGCCCCGGGACAGGCTCTGGAAACACCATATATTTT. V usage is TRBV5-1 and J usage is TRBJ1-3, with 8 nucleotides matching TRBD1. V gave up 4 bases and J gave up 0 bases; unmatched junction bases: 3. CDR1 and CDR2 from the germline V gene are SGHRS and YFSETQ. The CDR3 extends over 15 amino acids. Combining the CDR3 with reference TRBV5-1 and TRBJ1-3 gives the whole variable domain KAGVTQTPRYLIKTRGQQVTLSCSPISGHRSVSWYQQTPGQGLQFLFEYFSETQRNKGNFPGRFSGRQFSNSRSEMNVSTLELGDSALYLCASSPGTGSGNTIYFGEGSWLTVV.

The gene calls are TRBV21-1 and TRBJ2-1; the table's TRBD2 call for D was not verified on the DNA. TRBV21-1 is marked as a pseudogene. The CDR3 is made up of 13 amino acids. This CDR3 reads CASSKGSVDEQFF. The CDR3 DNA reads TGTGCCAGCAGCAAAGGTTCCGTCGATGAGCAGTTCTTC.

CDR3 coding DNA: TGTGCCAGCAGTCATCAGGGGACAGATACGCAGTATTTT. Protein product: CASSHQGTDTQYF. V is TRBV27 and J is TRBJ2-3; possible D gene TRBD1, 6 bases. Germline V CDR1 and CDR2: MNHEY, SMNVEV (reference sequence). V lost 5 bases and J 3 bases, leaving 9 bases between the germline ends. CDR3 length: 13 amino acids.

The chain links TRBV6-5 to TRBJ1-1, with 8 bases that match TRBD1. This CDR3 comprises 12 residues. V gave up 4 bases and J gave up 8 bases; unmatched junction bases: 3. In germline, CDR1 is MNHEY, CDR2 SVGAGI. This CDR3 reads CASSWGQAEAFF. In nucleotides, the CDR3 is TGTGCCAGCAGTTGGGGACAGGCCGAAGCTTTCTTT.

J is TRBJ2-7 and V is TRBV3-1 (or the pseudogene TRBV3-2); a possible D gene is TRBD2 (7 bases). Trimming cost V 1 base and J 3 bases, with 19 bases left between them. The CDR3 covers 17 residues. Looked up from germline, CDR1 is LGHDT and CDR2 is YNNKEL (reference sequence). CDR3 in DNA: TGTGCCAGCAGCCAAGTGTACTTAAGGGGGGGTGTCTACGAGCAGTACTTC. Translated, it gives CASSQVYLRGGVYEQYF.

The chain uses TRBV10-1 and TRBJ2-3; tentative D call: TRBD2 (6 bases). The CDR3 contains 17 residues. The V gene lost 9 bases and the J gene lost 2 bases, with 24 bases spanning the gap. Germline CDR1 WNHNN, CDR2 SYGVQD (reference sequence). The CDR3, as DNA: TGCGCCAGGGGGCGGGATTGGAGTGCCGCCGCCACAGATACGCAGTATTTT. Its translation is CARGRDWSAAATDTQYF.

The chain is built from TRBV27 and TRBJ2-3; 8 positions match TRBD2. This CDR3 spans 16 amino acids. Germline values: CDR1 MNHEY, CDR2 SMNVEV (reference sequence). Trimming removed 3 bases from V and 2 bases from J; junction bases left unmatched: 7. The CDR3 here is CASSLVAGQATDTQYF. The CDR3 DNA sequence: TGTGCCAGCAGTTTGGTAGCGGGGCAGGCCACAGATACGCAGTATTTT.

This chain uses TRBV12-5 with TRBJ1-3; D gene unclear. The CDR3 runs 18 residues. V was cut by 7 bases and J by 0 bases, with 22 bases left in between. Germline V gives CDR1 LGHNT, CDR2 FRNRAP. CDR3 loop: CASVPQPSPDSSGNTIYF. The CDR3 DNA reads as TGTGCTAGTGTTCCGCAACCTAGCCCGGACTCCTCTGGAAACACCATATATTTT.

This chain joins TRBV6-2 or TRBV6-3 and TRBJ1-1, with D unclear. V dropped 4 bases and J dropped 3 bases, with 12 bases sitting between them. The CDR3 runs to 14 residues. Germline V lookup: CDR1 MNHEY, CDR2 SVGEGT. The CDR3 coding sequence is TGTGCCAGCAGTTCCTTAAGGCGGTACACTGAAGCTTTCTTT. Translated, it gives CASSSLRRYTEAFF.

The gene calls are TRBV9 and TRBJ1-2; no firm D call. Germline V gives CDR1 SGDLS, CDR2 YYNGEE. The CDR3 runs to 14 residues. V was shortened by 0 bases and J by 0 bases, with 6 bases between the two germline ends. The CDR3 reads CASSVGPANYGYTF. CDR3 DNA: TGTGCCAGCAGCGTAGGTCCAGCTAACTATGGCTACACCTTC. Combining the CDR3 with reference TRBV9 and TRBJ1-2 gives the whole variable domain DSGVTQTPKHLITATGQRVTLRCSPRSGDLSVYWYQQSLDQGLQFLIQYYNGEERAKGNILERFSAQQFPDLHSELNLSSLELGDSALYFCASSVGPANYGYTFGSGTRLTVV.

The J gene is TRBJ1-2, the V gene TRBV7-9; D not certain. The germline V gene encodes CDR1 SEHNR and CDR2 FQNEAQ (reference sequence). V lost 3 bases and J 8 bases, leaving 22 bases between the germline ends. The CDR3 totals 16 residues. CDR3 region: CASSFRDKTAYGGYTF. In nucleotides, the CDR3 is TGTGCCAGCAGCTTTCGGGATAAGACTGCCTATGGCGGCTACACCTTC.

CDR3 in DNA: TGTGCCAGCAGCCGCCACCGGGGGGGGACTAGCGGGATCAATGAGCAGTTCTTC. Encoded protein: CASSRHRGGTSGINEQFF. V gene TRBV5-6 combines with J gene TRBJ2-1, with TRBD2 matching over 13 bases. This CDR3 is 18 amino acids long. In germline, CDR1 is SGHDT, CDR2 YYEEEE. The J segment lost 6 bases and the V segment lost 4 bases, leaving 13 bases of the junction unmatched.

Here the CDR3 DNA reads TGTGCCAGCAGTTCCCCCGGGGGAGTAGGGAATGAGCAGTTCTTC. Amino acids: CASSSPGGVGNEQFF. The chain joins TRBV28 to TRBJ2-1; TRBD2 is a possible D gene (6 bases). This CDR3 has 15 amino acids. Germline loops: CDR1 MDHEN, CDR2 SYDVKM. With 4 bases removed from V and 7 bases from J, the gap between germline ends came to 17 bases.

The chain joins TRBV7-9 to TRBJ1-3; 7 nucleotides align to TRBD1. V trimming: 5 bases; J trimming: 0 bases; junction bases outside the gene matches: 4. Looked up from germline, CDR1 is SEHNR and CDR2 is FQNEAQ (reference sequence). The CDR3 totals 15 residues. The chain's CDR3 is CASSPTGTSGNTIYF. The CDR3 region has the DNA TGTGCCAGCAGCCCGACAGGGACCTCTGGAAACACCATATATTTT.

This chain uses TRBV2 with TRBJ2-5; perhaps TRBD1 as D (5 bases). The germline gives CDR1 SNHLY, CDR2 FYNNEI. The CDR3 extends over 16 amino acids. The V and J ends lost 4 bases and 2 bases respectively, with 17 bases between them. The CDR3 loop is CASSGGRAQFQETQYF. DNA for the CDR3: TGTGCCAGCAGTGGGGGCAGGGCTCAATTTCAAGAGACCCAGTACTTC. Supplemented by reference TRBV2 and TRBJ2-5, the full variable domain reads EPEVTQTPSHQVTQMGQEVILRCVPISNHLYFYWYRQILGQKVEFLVSFYNNEISEKSEIFDDQFSVERPDGSNFTLKIRSTKLEDSAMYFCASSGGRAQFQETQYFGPGTRLLVL.